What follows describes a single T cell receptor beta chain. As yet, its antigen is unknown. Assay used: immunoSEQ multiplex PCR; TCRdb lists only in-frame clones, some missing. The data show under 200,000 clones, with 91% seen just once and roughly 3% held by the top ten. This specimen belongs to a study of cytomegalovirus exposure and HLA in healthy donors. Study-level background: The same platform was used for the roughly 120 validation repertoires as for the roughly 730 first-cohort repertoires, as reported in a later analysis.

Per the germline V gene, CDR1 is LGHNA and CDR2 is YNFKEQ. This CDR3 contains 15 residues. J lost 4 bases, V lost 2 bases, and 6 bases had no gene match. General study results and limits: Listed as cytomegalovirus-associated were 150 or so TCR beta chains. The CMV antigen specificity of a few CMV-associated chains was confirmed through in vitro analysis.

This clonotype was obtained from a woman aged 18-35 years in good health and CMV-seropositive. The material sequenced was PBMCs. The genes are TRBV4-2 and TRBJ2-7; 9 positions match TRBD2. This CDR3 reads CASSQSLAGWYEQYF. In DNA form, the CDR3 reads TGTGCCAGCAGCCAAAGTCTAGCGGGATGGTACGAGCAGTACTTC.